The sequence of this TCR beta chain was determined in a study of long-term antiretroviral therapy in people with HIV. Notes on the study in general: Relative to control repertoires, HIV repertoires exhibited narrower CDR3 length ranges.

Sequencing relied on immunoSEQ assay v3.0, run at survey level. Clones were read by immunoSEQ multiplex PCR, and TCRdb kept only the in-frame ones, dropping some. The sample has more than 15,000 clones; more than 85% are singletons. Comment on this clone: Its target is unknown.

The material was unsorted PBMCs, obtained 0.6 years after starting antiretroviral therapy. This receptor was obtained from a woman aged 40 to 50 with HIV.

The CDR3 nucleotides are TGTGCCAGCAGTTACCTGTCGCGGACAGATACGCAGTATTTT. Translating gives CASSYLSRTDTQYF. The rearrangement joins TRBV6-5 to TRBJ2-3; D is unresolved. CDR3 length: 14 amino acids. The V and J ends lost 2 bases and 3 bases respectively, with 9 bases between them. Germline values: CDR1 MNHEY, CDR2 SVGAGI.